This T cell receptor (beta chain) was recovered during a study of cytomegalovirus exposure and HLA in healthy donors. Looking at the study overall: A preliminary data release comprised tens of millions of unique TCRs obtained from HLA-typed donors.

The CDR3 runs to 14 residues. From germline, CDR1 is MDHEN and CDR2 SYDVKM. V lost 8 bases to trimming and J lost 7 bases; unmatched junction nucleotides: 9. For this clone: Its antigen is as yet unknown.

The PCR was carried out with 60 Vbeta primers and 13 Jbeta primers. Assay: immunoSEQ multiplex PCR; the TCRdb copy retains only in-frame clones and omits some. The sample lists 100,000 or so clones, roughly 80% occurring once. Study-wide points: The records held CMV serostatus as the only immune exposure information. A later analysis showed TCR association rates differing by HLA locus, peaking at DRB1 and lowest at HLA-C. Most of the CMV-associated TCR beta chains (in a later analysis) appeared to be HLA-restricted.

This chain joins TRBV28 and TRBJ2-2; 8 positions match TRBD1. Specimen: PBMCs. The receptor was derived from a man aged 40-49 years in good health and CMV-seronegative. CDR3 loop: CASRGRGRVGELFF. The CDR3 nucleotides read TGTGCCAGCCGGGGCAGGGGGCGAGTCGGGGAGCTGTTTTTT.